Sequencing of this T cell receptor beta chain was carried out in a study of cytomegalovirus exposure and HLA in healthy donors. Study-wide background: Some 80 million unique TCRs from HLA-typed donors were held in an early data release.

As to this clone: Its antigen is not known.

The ends lost 8 bases at V and 7 bases at J; junction bases unmatched: 10. The CDR3 totals 14 residues. CDR1 SGHVS and CDR2 FNYEAQ come from the germline V gene. Study-wide results and limits: A list of 150 or so TCR beta chains associated with cytomegalovirus was given.

Primers included in the PCR were 60 Vbeta and 13 Jbeta primers. Repertoires were generated with immunoSEQ multiplex PCR, while TCRdb's copy carries only in-frame clones and drops some. The table lists about 94,000 clones, around two thirds of them singletons. The genes are TRBV7-6 and TRBJ2-1; 8 positions match TRBD2. The sequenced material came from PBMCs. The receptor was isolated from a man aged 25-40 years in good health and CMV-seronegative. The DNA of the CDR3 is TGTGCCAGCGTCTCGGGAGGGGGGAGGAATGAGCAGTTCTTC. Amino acids: CASVSGGGRNEQFF.